This T cell receptor (beta chain) was obtained from a study of T-cell reconstitution after alpha-beta-depleted transplantation in children. General study findings and limits: Elevated TCRbeta diversity at day 60 was traced, in some patients, to surviving recipient T cells and thymic progenitors. When one year had passed after transplant, most T-cell counts and diversity came from newly produced T cells. Several hundred expanded graft clones reportedly gave rise to the alpha-beta T cells present about two months after transplant.

For TCRbeta, the library was prepared with unique molecular identifiers. TCRdb itself ran the PCR reads through MiXCR, one entry per CDR3 protein. This sample carries approximately 500,000 distinct CDR3 sequences, over 9.5% of them seen once, and the ten largest clones take just over 2%. There are many counts of this clonotype. Antigen unknown. This receptor was identified in a child between 2 and 9 years old with inherited bone marrow failure, due to receive a stem cell transplant. The sample here was PBMCs, taken before TCRalphabeta/CD19-depleted stem cell transplant.

The CDR3 loop reads CASSLNRAFTNEQFF. Here the CDR3 DNA reads TGTGCCAGCAGCTTAAACAGGGCGTTTACCAATGAGCAGTTCTTC. V usage is TRBV7-9 and J usage is TRBJ2-1; weak D call: TRBD1 (6 bases). Germline loops: CDR1 SEHNR, CDR2 FQNEAQ (reference sequence). The V gene lost 2 bases and the J gene lost 6 bases, with 14 bases spanning the gap. This CDR3 spans 15 amino acids.